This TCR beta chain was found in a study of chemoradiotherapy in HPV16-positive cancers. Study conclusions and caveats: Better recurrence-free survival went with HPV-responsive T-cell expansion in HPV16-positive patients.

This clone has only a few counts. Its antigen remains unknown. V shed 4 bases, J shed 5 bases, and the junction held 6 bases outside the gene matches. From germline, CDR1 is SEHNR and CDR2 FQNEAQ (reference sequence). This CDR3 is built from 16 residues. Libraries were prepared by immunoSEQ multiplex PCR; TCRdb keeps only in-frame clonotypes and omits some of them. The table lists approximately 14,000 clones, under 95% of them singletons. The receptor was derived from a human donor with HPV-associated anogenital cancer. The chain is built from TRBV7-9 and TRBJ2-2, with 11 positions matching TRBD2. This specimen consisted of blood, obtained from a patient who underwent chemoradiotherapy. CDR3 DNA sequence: TGTGCCAGCAGCTCCCTAGCGGGGGGTAGGACCGGGGAGCTGTTTTTT. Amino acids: CASSSLAGGRTGELFF.